This T cell receptor (beta chain) originates from a study of monozygotic twins with inflammatory bowel disease. TCRdb reprocessed the 5' RACE reads and stores each CDR3 protein as one record, lacking DNA. The table gives under 200,000 distinct CDR3 sequences; the top ten clones make up 2% to 3% of it. The V gene's germline CDR1 is SGHVS and CDR2 FQNEAQ. This CDR3 region has 14 residues. The TCR was taken from a human donor with ulcerative colitis or Crohn's disease, or a healthy co-twin of an affected twin (not recorded which). This chain links TRBV7-8 with TRBJ1-1; there is no DNA to check the TCRdb D call of TRBD1. The material sequenced was blood. The CDR3 sequence: CASSFNRDRGEAFF.